Presented here are 9 T cell receptor beta chains from one specimen sequenced in a study of beta chain features in type 1 diabetes. The entirety of the isolated RNA underwent reverse transcription, so expressed TCRB transcripts were sequenced. Only in-frame clones appear in the TCRdb table, and some are missing; sequencing was by immunoSEQ multiplex PCR. The top ten hold 0.09% to 0.095% of the sample, which has hundreds of thousands of clones, roughly 16% seen once. Sequencing was carried out using naive CD4+ T cells from blood. Receptor source: a man between 18 and 29 years old in good health.

The V and J genes are TRBV19 and TRBJ1-6; tentative D call: TRBD1 (5 bases). Looked up from germline, CDR1 is LNHDA and CDR2 is SQIVND (reference sequence). The CDR3 totals 13 residues. V was shortened by 4 bases and J by 5 bases, with 6 bases between the two germline ends. The CDR3 DNA is TGTGCCAGTAGTACCAGGGATAATTCACCCCTCCACTTT. This translates into CASSTRDNSPLHF. The variable domain in full, with the rest retrieved from reference TRBV19 and TRBJ1-6, is DGGITQSPKYLFRKEGQNVTLSCEQNLNHDAMYWYRQDPGQGLRLIYYSQIVNDFQKGDIAEGYSVSREKKESFPLTVTSAQKNPTAFYLCASSTRDNSPLHFGNGTRLTVT.

This clone appeared a few times. V usage is TRBV19 and J usage is TRBJ2-4; TRBD2 might be the D (5 bases). The CDR3 covers 11 residues. V was cut by 4 bases and J by 15 bases, with 13 bases left in between. Germline V gives CDR1 LNHDA, CDR2 SQIVND (reference sequence). The CDR3 loop is CASSTRGSWYF. The CDR3 bases are TGTGCCAGTAGTACCCGGGGTAGTTGGTACTTC.

This clone appeared a few times. The chain joins TRBV9 to TRBJ2-3; D is possibly TRBD2 (5 bases). V was shortened by 4 bases and J by 0 bases, with 15 bases between the two germline ends. The CDR3 contains 16 residues. Per germline, CDR1 SGDLS and CDR2 YYNGEE. The CDR3, as DNA: TGTGCCAGCAGCCCCACTCCACGGGGAAGCACAGATACGCAGTATTTT. Protein sequence: CASSPTPRGSTDTQYF.

The CDR3 region has the DNA TGTGCCAGCAGTTTGGACAGGCTCGGTTCCTACGAGCAGTACTTC. This sequence encodes CASSLDRLGSYEQYF. This chain connects TRBV28 to TRBJ2-7; 7 bases align to TRBD1. The CDR3 extends over 15 amino acids. Germline CDR1 is MDHEN and CDR2 is SYDVKM. V gave up 3 bases and J gave up 1 base; unmatched junction bases: 6.

This clone showed up just a few times. Other DNA sequences in the sample encode the same CDR3. For the CDR3, the DNA is TGTGCCAGCAGCCCCCCGGGTCTAGCGGGGGGGCAAGAGACCCAGTACTTC. It specifies CASSPPGLAGGQETQYF. V and J are TRBV7-2 and TRBJ2-5, with TRBD2 matching 12 bases. CDR1 is SGHTA and CDR2 is FQGNSA in the germline V gene. V dropped 5 bases and J dropped 2; count of bases not matched to a gene: 9. The CDR3 sequence is 17 residues long.

There are a few counts of this clone. The chain combines TRBV27 with TRBJ1-1, with a tentative D call TRBD1 (6 bases). The CDR3 covers 14 residues. Germline V gives CDR1 MNHEY, CDR2 SMNVEV (reference sequence). The V end lost 6 bases, the J end lost 5 bases, and 16 bases lay between the germline ends. The CDR3 loop reads CASSPWGATTEAFF. In nucleotides, the CDR3 is TGTGCCAGCAGCCCTTGGGGGGCGACTACTGAAGCTTTCTTT.

V gene TRBV7-2 combines with J gene TRBJ2-7, with 13 bases fitting TRBD2. This CDR3 is built from 18 residues. Germline V gene lookup returns CDR1 SGHTA and CDR2 FQGNSA. J lost 7 bases, V lost 5 bases, and 17 bases had no gene match. The CDR3 here is CASSPRALAGGPRGEQYF. The CDR3 DNA reads TGTGCCAGCAGCCCTAGAGCACTAGCGGGAGGGCCTAGAGGGGAGCAGTACTTC.

This clone was picked up a small number of times. The chain has TRBV7-2 and TRBJ2-1; possibly TRBD1 or TRBD2 for D (5 bases each). Germline CDR1 is SGHTA and CDR2 is FQGNSA. The CDR3 spans 16 residues. The V gene lost 0 bases and the J gene lost 4 bases, with 13 bases spanning the gap. CDR3 bases: TGTGCCAGCAGCTTAGCGGGACGGAACCCATACAATGAGCAGTTCTTC. This gives the protein CASSLAGRNPYNEQFF.

This clone was seen only a few times. The chain employs TRBV4-1 and TRBJ2-5; D is unclear. V was trimmed by 2 bases and J by 4 bases, leaving 8 bases between them. Germline CDR1 MGHRA, CDR2 YSYEKL. The CDR3 spans 13 residues. Here the CDR3 DNA reads TGCGCCAGCAGCCAATGGCTCCGAGAGACCCAGTACTTC. Amino acid sequence: CASSQWLRETQYF.